These T cell receptor beta chains were read from a single sample in a study of T cells in tumors after PD-1 blockade. Produced via immunoSEQ multiplex PCR; TCRdb's table is partial and in-frame only. This repertoire shows some 66,000 clones, around two thirds found once; its top ten account for 4.7%. Here the sequenced sample was PBMCs, taken after anti-PD-1 treatment. These receptors were obtained from a human donor with basal cell carcinoma. Both conserved end residues are part of each CDR3. D genes are given only for firm matches. Size is omitted from some rows. Given values are once, few, many or a class for expanded clones.

>NA|TRBV7-7|15|TRBD1|TRBJ2-3
TGTGCCAGCAGCGCCACGACAGGGATTACAGATACGCAGTATTTT
CASSATTGITDTQYF
>NA|TRBV5-1|15|NA|TRBJ2-2
TGCGCCAGCAGCACACTGACGGATAACACCGGGGAGCTGTTTTTT
CASSTLTDNTGELFF
>few|TRBV19|13|NA|TRBJ2-7
TGTGCCAGTAGTATGAACAGCCCCTACGAGCAGTACTTC
CASSMNSPYEQYF
>NA|TRBV9|13|NA|TRBJ2-5
TGTGCCAGCAGCCCAAAGTACCAAGAGACCCAGTACTTC
CASSPKYQETQYF
>NA|TRBV4-1|17|NA|TRBJ1-2
TGCGCCAGCAGCCAAGAACGTCTCCTAGGGCTAACGGCTGGCTACACCTTC
CASSQERLLGLTAGYTF
>few|TRBV5-4|14|NA|TRBJ2-5
TGTGCCAGCAGCTTGGGTGCCAGTCAAGAGACCCAGTACTTC
CASSLGASQETQYF
>once|TRBV9|15|TRBD1|TRBJ1-2
TGTGCCAGCAGCGTAGAGGGACAGGGGAACTATGGCTACACCTTC
CASSVEGQGNYGYTF
>NA|TRBV29-1|16|NA|TRBJ2-3
TGCAGCGTCACGGCAATCACCAAAACTAGCACAGATACGCAGTATTTT
CSVTAITKTSTDTQYF
>NA|TRBV7-9|15|NA|TRBJ1-2
TGTGCCAGCAGCCTAGCAAACACCCCTAACTATGGCTACACCTTC
CASSLANTPNYGYTF
>NA|TRBV29-1|16|NA|TRBJ1-3
TGCAGCGTTGAAGGCGACGGACAAGCTTCTGGAAACACCATATATTTT
CSVEGDGQASGNTIYF
>NA|TRBV19|14|NA|TRBJ1-5
TGTGCCAGTAGTACGCGAAAGGGGGATCAGCCCCAGCATTTT
CASSTRKGDQPQHF
>NA|TRBV30|11|NA|TRBJ1-2
TGTGCCTCCCAGGTGGGTTCTGGCTACACCTTC
CASQVGSGYTF
>NA|TRBV6-2/TRBV6-3|13|NA|TRBJ1-2
TGTGCCAGCAGTACATGGGGGATCGATGGCTACACCTTC
CASSTWGIDGYTF
>NA|TRBV19|15|NA|TRBJ1-2
TGTGCCAGTAGGCCTCCGGGACAACTTAACTATGGCTACACCTTC
CASRPPGQLNYGYTF
>NA|TRBV4-2|15|TRBD1|TRBJ2-1
TGTGCCAGCAGCCAGGGGACAGGGTTGATCGATGAGCAGTTCTTC
CASSQGTGLIDEQFF
>NA|TRBV13|14|NA|TRBJ2-1
TGTGCCAGCAGGGGCGTCCAGGGTCCCAATGAGCAGTTCTTC
CASRGVQGPNEQFF
>once|TRBV19|13|NA|TRBJ1-1
TGTGCCAGTAGTATAGACAGGGACACTGAAGCTTTCTTT
CASSIDRDTEAFF
>NA|TRBV5-1|15|TRBD2|TRBJ2-7
TGCGCCAGCAGCTTGTGGACTAGCCGAAATGACGAGCAGTACTTC
CASSLWTSRNDEQYF
>NA|TRBV5-1|15|TRBD1|TRBJ1-2
TGCGCCAGCAGCCCGTCCGGACAGGGGACAGATGGCTACACCTTC
CASSPSGQGTDGYTF
>NA|TRBV10-3|13|TRBD2|TRBJ2-5
TGTGCCATCAGTGCGGCTAGCGGAGAGACCCAGTACTTC
CAISAASGETQYF
>NA|TRBV5-4|13|NA|TRBJ1-5
TGTGCCAGCAGCTTTGGGGGCGATCAGCCCCAGCATTTT
CASSFGGDQPQHF
>NA|TRBV4-2|17|TRBD1|TRBJ2-1
TGTGCCAGCAGCCTCGCCTACCGGGACAGAGGATACAATGAGCAGTTCTTC
CASSLAYRDRGYNEQFF
>NA|TRBV6-5|15|NA|TRBJ2-2
TGTGCCAGCAGTTACCATGGGATGAACACCGGGGAGCTGTTTTTT
CASSYHGMNTGELFF
>few|TRBV30|11|NA|TRBJ2-7
TGTGCCTGGAGTTGGGGAGGCGAGCAGTACTTC
CAWSWGGEQYF
>few|TRBV29-1|15|TRBD1|TRBJ2-1
TGCAGCGTTGCGATCGGGACAGGGGGCTTGAATGAGCAGTTCTTC
CSVAIGTGGLNEQFF
>NA|TRBV5-1|14|TRBD2|TRBJ2-5
TGCGCCAGCAGCTACGGACTAGAGGTAGAGACCCAGTACTTC
CASSYGLEVETQYF
>few|TRBV3-1/TRBV3-2|15|TRBD1|TRBJ1-5
TGTGCCAGCAGCCGAGGGACAGCGGAGAATCAGCCCCAGCATTTT
CASSRGTAENQPQHF
>NA|TRBV5-1|14|NA|TRBJ2-3
TGCGCCAGCAGCCGGGATCAGGGTACAGATACGCAGTATTTT
CASSRDQGTDTQYF
>once|TRBV3-1/TRBV3-2|15|NA|TRBJ2-7
TGTGCCAGCAGCCCGGTTAGGGCCCAGACCTACGAGCAGTACTTC
CASSPVRAQTYEQYF
>NA|TRBV6-5|13|NA|TRBJ2-7
TGTGCCAGCAGTTCGGGCCACTACTACGAGCAGTACTTC
CASSSGHYYEQYF
>NA|TRBV5-1|13|TRBD2|TRBJ2-1
TGCGCCAGCAGCCCCGGGGGGGGGTATGAGCAGTTCTTC
CASSPGGGYEQFF
>few|TRBV6-5|11|NA|TRBJ2-7
TGTGCCAGCACCGACCGCTACGAGCAGTACTTC
CASTDRYEQYF
>many|TRBV28|13|NA|TRBJ1-2
TGTGCCAGCGCCAAAGGGGGGAAGACGGGCTACACCTTC
CASAKGGKTGYTF
>NA|TRBV29-1|19|TRBD2|TRBJ2-2
TGCAGCGTTGCCCTCTCTCCGGGACTAGCGGGGGTATGGTCCGGGGAGCTGTTTTTT
CSVALSPGLAGVWSGELFF
>few|TRBV4-1|12|NA|TRBJ1-1
TGCGCCAGCAGCCAAGACAGGGATGAAGCTTTCTTT
CASSQDRDEAFF
>NA|TRBV29-1|14|TRBD1|TRBJ1-1
TGCAGCTCTACGGGACAGGGTCGGAACACTGAAGCTTTCTTT
CSSTGQGRNTEAFF
>NA|TRBV2|13|NA|TRBJ1-1
TGTGCCAGCAGTGAATGGGGGAACACTGAAGCTTTCTTT
CASSEWGNTEAFF
>NA|TRBV9|15|TRBD1|TRBJ1-1
TGTGCCAGCAGCCCGAGGACAGGGGGGGGTACTGAAGCTTTCTTT
CASSPRTGGGTEAFF
>NA|TRBV5-1|15|NA|TRBJ2-1
TGCGCCAGCAGCTTGGAGCCTGCCAGAAACAATGAGCAGTTCTTC
CASSLEPARNNEQFF
>NA|TRBV7-6|17|NA|TRBJ2-1
TGTGCCAGCAGTTTCTCCGGGACCCAACCAGGGTACAATGAGCAGTTCTTC
CASSFSGTQPGYNEQFF
>NA|TRBV3-1/TRBV3-2|16|TRBD1|TRBJ1-5
TGTGCCAGCAGCCTCGGGACAGGGGGGAGCAATCAGCCCCAGCATTTT
CASSLGTGGSNQPQHF
>NA|TRBV13|15|TRBD1|TRBJ2-7
TGTGCCAGCAGCCCTTTCGGGGGACAGGACTACGAGCAGTACTTC
CASSPFGGQDYEQYF
>NA|TRBV4-1|15|TRBD2|TRBJ2-1
TGCGCCAGCAGTCTCAGCGGGGGGGCCTACAATGAGCAGTTCTTC
CASSLSGGAYNEQFF
>NA|TRBV6-5|15|TRBD2|TRBJ2-2
TGTGCCAGCAGGGGGCTAGCGGTGAGCACCGGGGAGCTGTTTTTT
CASRGLAVSTGELFF
>NA|TRBV4-2|13|NA|TRBJ2-7
TGTGCCAGCAGCCAAGAACAGGGATACGAGCAGTACTTC
CASSQEQGYEQYF
>few|TRBV28|14|TRBD1|TRBJ2-7
TGTGCCAGCCTTGACAGGGGTATTTCCTACGAGCAGTACTTC
CASLDRGISYEQYF
>once|TRBV2|12|NA|TRBJ2-7
TGTGCCAGTTCCCCCCTAGGGTACGAGCAGTACTTC
CASSPLGYEQYF
>NA|TRBV27|15|TRBD2|TRBJ2-2
TGTGCCAGCAGTTTTCAGCGGGGGGGCACCGGGGAGCTGTTTTTT
CASSFQRGGTGELFF
>NA|TRBV3-1/TRBV3-2|14|TRBD1|TRBJ2-2
TGTGCCAGCAGAGGACAGGGGAACACCGGGGAGCTGTTTTTT
CASRGQGNTGELFF
>NA|TRBV30|14|NA|TRBJ2-5
TGTGCCTGGAGAGTGGGTGCCTCCCAGGAGACCCAGTACTTC
CAWRVGASQETQYF
>few|TRBV20-1|13|NA|TRBJ1-2
TGCAGTGCTAGTAGGGGAGTACTCTATGGCTACACCTTC
CSASRGVLYGYTF
>NA|TRBV15|15|NA|TRBJ1-3
TGTGCCACCAGCAGAGATAGCTTCTCTGGAAACACCATATATTTT
CATSRDSFSGNTIYF
>NA|TRBV20-1|17|TRBD2|TRBJ2-5
TGCAGTGCTAGTAGGGGTAGCGGGGGGGGAACACATGAGACCCAGTACTTC
CSASRGSGGGTHETQYF
>NA|TRBV5-1|14|NA|TRBJ2-5
TGCGCCAGCAGCTTGGCGCGTACCTGGGAGACCCAGTACTTC
CASSLARTWETQYF